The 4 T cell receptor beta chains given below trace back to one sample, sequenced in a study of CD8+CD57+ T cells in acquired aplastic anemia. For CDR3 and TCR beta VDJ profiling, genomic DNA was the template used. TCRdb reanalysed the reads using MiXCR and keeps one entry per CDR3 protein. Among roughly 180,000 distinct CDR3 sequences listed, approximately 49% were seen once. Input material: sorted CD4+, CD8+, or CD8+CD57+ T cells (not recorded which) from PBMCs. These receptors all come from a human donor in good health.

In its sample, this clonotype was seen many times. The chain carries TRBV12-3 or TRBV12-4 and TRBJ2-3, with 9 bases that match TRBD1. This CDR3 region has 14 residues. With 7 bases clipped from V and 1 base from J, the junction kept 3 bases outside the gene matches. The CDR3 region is CASTWTGGTDTQYF. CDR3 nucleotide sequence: TGTGCCAGCACCTGGACAGGGGGCACAGATACGCAGTATTTT.

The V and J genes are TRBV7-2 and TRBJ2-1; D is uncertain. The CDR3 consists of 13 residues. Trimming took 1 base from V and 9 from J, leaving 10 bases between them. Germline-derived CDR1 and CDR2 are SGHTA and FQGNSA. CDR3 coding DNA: TGTGCCAGCAGCTTAGGGGCGCTCGGTGAGCAGTTCTTC. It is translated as CASSLGALGEQFF.

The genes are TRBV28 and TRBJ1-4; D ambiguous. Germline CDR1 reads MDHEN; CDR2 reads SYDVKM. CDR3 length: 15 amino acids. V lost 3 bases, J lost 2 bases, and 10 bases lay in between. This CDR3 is CASSFVPQTNEKLFF. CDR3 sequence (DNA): TGTGCCAGCAGTTTTGTGCCACAGACTAATGAAAAACTGTTTTTT.

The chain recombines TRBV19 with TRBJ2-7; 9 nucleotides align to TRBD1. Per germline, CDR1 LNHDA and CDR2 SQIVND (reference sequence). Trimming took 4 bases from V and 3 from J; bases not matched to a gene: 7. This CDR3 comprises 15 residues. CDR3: CASSNPGQGLYEQYF. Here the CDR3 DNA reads TGTGCCAGTAGTAACCCGGGACAGGGCCTCTACGAGCAGTACTTC.